This is a list of T cell receptor beta chains from one sample in a study of blood T cell repertoires in COVID-19. Here immunoSEQ multiplex PCR was the method, and the copy in TCRdb shows in-frame clones only, minus some. The sample records about 80,000 clones, about 90% being singletons. The sequenced sample was peripheral blood. Source of these receptors: a woman aged 80 or older with acute or convalescent COVID-19. Each CDR3 is given with its conserved first and last residue. The order of the fields is CDR3 length, J gene, clone size, D gene, V gene, CDR3 protein, CDR3 DNA. A D gene is named only where the DNA matches it firmly. Clone sizes are given selectively: once, few, many, or a class where the clone is expanded.

15 | TRBJ2-2 | NA | TRBD2 | TRBV4-3 | CASSQDGGASGELFF | TGCGCCAGCAGCCAAGACGGGGGGGCCTCCGGGGAGCTGTTTTTT
15 | TRBJ1-6 | NA | NA | TRBV2 | CASVGGGTLSSPLHF | TGTGCCAGCGTTGGGGGGGGAACCTTGAGTTCACCCCTCCACTTT
13 | TRBJ2-7 | NA | NA | TRBV25-1 | CASSVQEFYEQYF | TGTGCCAGCAGTGTACAGGAATTTTACGAGCAGTACTTC
13 | TRBJ2-7 | NA | NA | TRBV7-6 | CASSLPSSYEQYF | TGTGCCAGCAGCTTACCTAGCTCCTACGAGCAGTACTTC
14 | TRBJ1-1 | NA | TRBD1 | TRBV2 | CASSAGGTGAEAFF | TGTGCCAGCAGTGCCGGCGGGACAGGGGCTGAAGCTTTCTTT
14 | TRBJ2-5 | NA | NA | TRBV10-3 | CAISEGGGPETQYF | TGTGCCATCAGTGAGGGGGGCGGCCCTGAGACCCAGTACTTC
16 | TRBJ2-1 | NA | TRBD1 | TRBV5-5 | CASSPTFDRGGREQFF | TGTGCCAGCAGCCCGACTTTCGACAGGGGTGGTCGTGAGCAGTTCTTC
15 | TRBJ1-5 | few | TRBD1 | TRBV7-7 | CASNPGGAGNQPQHF | TGTGCTAGCAACCCAGGGGGCGCGGGCAATCAGCCCCAGCATTTT
11 | TRBJ2-7 | once | NA | TRBV10-3 | CAISDLYEQYF | TGTGCCATCAGTGACCTTTACGAGCAGTACTTC
15 | TRBJ1-3 | NA | NA | TRBV19 | CASSRGVSSGNTIYF | TGTGCCAGTAGTCGGGGAGTAAGCTCTGGAAACACCATATATTTT
14 | TRBJ1-2 | NA | TRBD1 | TRBV6-5 | CASSSQGGDYGYTF | TGTGCCAGCAGCTCACAGGGGGGGGACTATGGCTACACCTTC
12 | TRBJ2-1 | once | NA | TRBV5-5 | CASFKRGNEQFF | TGTGCCAGCTTCAAACGAGGCAATGAGCAGTTCTTC
13 | TRBJ2-1 | NA | NA | TRBV9 | CASSVSQGNEQFF | TGTGCCAGCAGCGTGTCTCAGGGGAATGAGCAGTTCTTC
15 | TRBJ2-2 | NA | NA | TRBV7-2 | CASSYSRGNAGELFF | TGTGCCAGCAGCTATTCCAGGGGAAATGCCGGGGAGCTGTTTTTT
12 | TRBJ1-6 | once | TRBD1 | TRBV30 | CAWRGQGSPLHF | TGTGCCTGGAGGGGACAGGGCTCACCCCTCCACTTT
14 | TRBJ1-2 | once | NA | TRBV5-8 | CASSLAGGRGGYTF | TGTGCCAGCAGCTTGGCCGGGGGGCGAGGTGGCTACACCTTC
15 | TRBJ2-1 | NA | NA | TRBV5-8 | CASAAGESSYNEQFF | TGTGCCAGCGCAGCGGGTGAGAGCTCCTACAATGAGCAGTTCTTC
15 | TRBJ1-5 | NA | TRBD1 | TRBV7-2 | CASSTRTGKNQPQHF | TGTGCCAGCAGCACCCGGACAGGGAAAAATCAGCCCCAGCATTTT
16 | TRBJ2-1 | NA | NA | TRBV6-2/TRBV6-3 | CASSYSTPGGHNEQFF | TGTGCCAGCAGTTACTCGACACCGGGGGGCCACAATGAGCAGTTCTTC
14 | TRBJ1-1 | NA | NA | TRBV5-1 | CASSPGTGSAEAFF | TGCGCCAGCAGCCCGGGTACAGGGTCTGCTGAAGCTTTCTTT
18 | TRBJ1-5 | NA | TRBD1 | TRBV6-1 | CASSDRDRGPNPGQPQHF | TGTGCCAGCAGTGACCGGGACAGGGGACCAAACCCGGGTCAGCCCCAGCATTTT
15 | TRBJ2-7 | NA | TRBD1 | TRBV6-6 | CASSYTTGSTYEQYF | TGTGCCAGCAGTTATACGACAGGGAGCACCTACGAGCAGTACTTC
18 | TRBJ2-5 | NA | TRBD1 | TRBV15 | CATSRGSGTATTGETQYF | TGTGCCACCAGCAGGGGTTCCGGGACAGCGACAACCGGGGAGACCCAGTACTTC
15 | TRBJ2-1 | few | TRBD2 | TRBV7-2 | CASSLASGIYNEQFF | TGTGCCAGCAGCTTAGCTAGCGGGATCTACAATGAGCAGTTCTTC
15 | TRBJ2-5 | NA | NA | TRBV5-4 | CASSRYRSGEETQYF | TGTGCCAGCAGCCGGTATCGGTCGGGGGAAGAGACCCAGTACTTC
14 | TRBJ2-7 | NA | NA | TRBV9 | CASSVGEAFNEQYF | TGTGCCAGCAGCGTAGGGGAGGCGTTCAACGAGCAGTACTTC
16 | TRBJ2-5 | NA | TRBD2 | TRBV19 | CASSIDLLAGGETQYF | TGTGCCAGTAGTATAGATCTACTAGCGGGGGGAGAGACCCAGTACTTC
14 | TRBJ1-2 | NA | NA | TRBV28 | CASIPLGHPGGYTF | TGTGCCAGCATCCCCCTCGGACACCCCGGGGGCTACACCTTC
18 | TRBJ2-1 | NA | NA | TRBV4-1 | CASSQDPGLISSYNEQFF | TGCGCCAGCAGCCAAGATCCGGGACTGATAAGCTCCTACAATGAGCAGTTCTTC
14 | TRBJ1-6 | NA | NA | TRBV7-6 | CASSLGTGNSPLHF | TGTGCCAGCAGCTTAGGTACAGGCAACTCACCCCTCCACTTT
16 | TRBJ1-6 | once | TRBD1 | TRBV11-2 | CASSLNVGTGFSPLHF | TGTGCCAGCAGCCTAAACGTTGGGACAGGGTTTTCACCCCTCCACTTT
15 | TRBJ2-1 | NA | NA | TRBV12-5 | CASGGQAGYYNEQFF | TGTGCTAGTGGGGGTCAGGCAGGGTACTACAATGAGCAGTTCTTC
17 | TRBJ2-3 | NA | NA | TRBV9 | CASSVTRGGGYTDTQYF | TGTGCCAGCAGCGTCACCCGGGGTGGAGGGTACACAGATACGCAGTATTTT
16 | TRBJ2-6 | NA | NA | TRBV7-6 | CASSPVGGSGANVLTF | TGTGCCAGCAGCCCCGTCGGGGGCTCTGGGGCCAACGTCCTGACTTTC
12 | TRBJ2-1 | NA | NA | TRBV5-1 | CASSLQGDEQFF | TGCGCCAGCAGCTTACAGGGCGATGAGCAGTTCTTC
15 | TRBJ2-3 | NA | TRBD1 | TRBV7-2 | CASSSNGQGTDTQYF | TGTGCCAGCAGCTCCAATGGACAGGGAACAGATACGCAGTATTTT
13 | TRBJ1-5 | NA | NA | TRBV12-3/TRBV12-4 | CASSLQGFQPQHF | TGTGCCAGCAGCCTCCAGGGGTTCCAGCCCCAGCATTTT